A single T cell receptor (beta chain) is shown here with its context. Its specificity is unknown. A read error may account for a junction end that differs from germline. Some clones are missing from TCRdb's copy, which holds only in-frame ones; the method was immunoSEQ multiplex PCR. Found here are 23,000 or so clones, 83% of them singletons; the top ten hold 6.5% to 9.5%. These data originate in a study of OX40 agonist ivuxolimab in advanced cancers. Study in general: Each dose-escalation patient presented with hepatocellular carcinoma, melanoma, renal cell or head and neck cancer. Three patients, one with hepatocellular carcinoma and two with cutaneous melanoma, responded partially. Study-level points and caveats: What antigens the expanded peripheral T cells recognized was never established.

The germline V gene encodes CDR1 LNHDA and CDR2 SQIVND (reference sequence). There are 15 residues in the CDR3. This chain links TRBV19 with TRBJ1-5; D gene unclear. The receptor's source is an adult with an advanced solid tumor such as melanoma, head and neck, liver or kidney cancer. This specimen consisted of CD4+ or CD8+ T cells sorted from blood, obtained in a trial of the OX40 agonist ivuxolimab. CDR3 sequence (DNA): TGTGCCAGTAGTATTGGAGTATCCAGCACTCAGCCCCAGCATTTT. Translation: CASSIGVSSTQPQHF. Based on the CDR3 plus reference TRBV19 and TRBJ1-5, the full variable domain is DGGITQSPKYLFRKEGQNVTLSCEQNLNHDAMYWYRQDPGQGLRLIYYSQIVNDFQKGDIAEGYSVSREKKESFPLTVTSAQKNPTAFYLCASSIGVSSTQPQHFGDGTRLSIL.